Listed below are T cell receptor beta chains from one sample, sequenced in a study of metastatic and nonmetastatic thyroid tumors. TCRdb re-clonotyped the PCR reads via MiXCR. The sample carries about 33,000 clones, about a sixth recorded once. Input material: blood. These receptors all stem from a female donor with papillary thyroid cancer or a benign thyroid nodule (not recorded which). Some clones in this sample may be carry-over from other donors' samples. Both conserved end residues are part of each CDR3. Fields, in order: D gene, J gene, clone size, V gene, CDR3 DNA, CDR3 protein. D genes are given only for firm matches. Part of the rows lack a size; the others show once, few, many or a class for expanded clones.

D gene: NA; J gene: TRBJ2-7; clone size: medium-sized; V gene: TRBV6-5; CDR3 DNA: TGTGCCAGCAGTTACTCCCGGACTAATCCCGTAATTACCTTC; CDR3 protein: CASSYSRTNPVITF
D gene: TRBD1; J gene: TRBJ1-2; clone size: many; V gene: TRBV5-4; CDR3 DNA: TGTGCCAGCAGCCCGAGGACAGGGGGCATCTATGGCTACACCTTC; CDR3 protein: CASSPRTGGIYGYTF
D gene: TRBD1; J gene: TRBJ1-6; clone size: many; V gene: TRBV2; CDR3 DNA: TGTGCCAGCAGTGACCTGAGACAGGGGGCTGGATCACCCCTCCACTTT; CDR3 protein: CASSDLRQGAGSPLHF
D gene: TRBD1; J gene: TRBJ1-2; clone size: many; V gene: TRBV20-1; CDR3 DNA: TGCAGTGCTAGAGATGGTAACAGGGGCGACTATGGCTACACCTTC; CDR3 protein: CSARDGNRGDYGYTF
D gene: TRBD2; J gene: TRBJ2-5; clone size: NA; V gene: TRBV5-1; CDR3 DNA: TGTGCCAACAAAGCACAGGGACTAGCGGGAAGGCAGTACTTC; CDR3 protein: CANKAQGLAGRQYF
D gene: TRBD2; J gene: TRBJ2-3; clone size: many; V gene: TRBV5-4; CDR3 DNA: TGTGCCAGCAGCATCCCCCCTAGCGGGGCCTTCACAGATACGCAGTATTTT; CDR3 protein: CASSIPPSGAFTDTQYF
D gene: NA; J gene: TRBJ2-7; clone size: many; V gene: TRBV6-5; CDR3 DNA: TGTGCCAGCAGTTACTCCGTGGGCAGTTCCTACGAGCAGTACTTC; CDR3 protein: CASSYSVGSSYEQYF
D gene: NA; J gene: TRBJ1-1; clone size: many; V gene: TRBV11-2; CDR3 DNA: TGTGCCAGCAGCTGGAGGGGAGGGGGGGAAGCTTTCTTT; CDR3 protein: CASSWRGGGEAFF
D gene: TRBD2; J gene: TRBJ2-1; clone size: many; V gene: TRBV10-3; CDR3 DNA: TGTGCCATCAGTGAAGTTGCGGGAGGGCGCGGTGAGCAGTTCTTC; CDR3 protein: CAISEVAGGRGEQFF
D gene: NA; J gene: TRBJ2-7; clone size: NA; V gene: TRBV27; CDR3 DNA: TGTGCCACCCCGACAGGGACTATGTACGAGCAGTACTTC; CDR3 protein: CATPTGTMYEQYF
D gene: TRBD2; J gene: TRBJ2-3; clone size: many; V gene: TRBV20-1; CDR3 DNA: TGCAGTGCTAGCCCAGCGGGAGGGCCCGGGGATACGCAGTATTTT; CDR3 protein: CSASPAGGPGDTQYF
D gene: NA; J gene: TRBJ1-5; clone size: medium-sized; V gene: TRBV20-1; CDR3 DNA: TGCAGTGCTAGAGAGTTGGCAGGCAATCAGCCCCAGCATTTT; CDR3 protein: CSARELAGNQPQHF
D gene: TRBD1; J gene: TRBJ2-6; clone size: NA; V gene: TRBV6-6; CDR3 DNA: TGTGCCAGCAGTTACGGGACAGGTGGCTTCTCTGGGGCCAACGTCCTTACTTTC; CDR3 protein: CASSYGTGGFSGANVLTF
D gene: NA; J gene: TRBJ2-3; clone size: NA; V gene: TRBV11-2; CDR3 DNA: TGTGCCAGCCAGCCCCCTCCTCTAGCGTCTAGCACAGATACGCAGTATTTT; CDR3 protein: CASQPPPLASSTDTQYF
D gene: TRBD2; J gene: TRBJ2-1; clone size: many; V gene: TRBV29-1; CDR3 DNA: TGCAGCGTTGATTCGGGAAGCGGGAGGGCCGCGTTCTTC; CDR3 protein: CSVDSGSGRAAFF
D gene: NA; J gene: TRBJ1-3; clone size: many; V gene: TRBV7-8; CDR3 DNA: TGTGCCAGCAGTGGACCTCGCTCTGGAAACACCATATATTTT; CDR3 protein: CASSGPRSGNTIYF